Reported below is one TCR beta chain. No antigen is known for it. Germline loops: CDR1 SGHVS, CDR2 FNYEAQ. This CDR3 spans 13 amino acids. V lost 2 bases to trimming and J lost 2 bases, with 6 bases between them. The sample belongs to a study of radiation and T cells in renal cell carcinoma. As for the study in general: Nephrectomy followed 15 Gy stereotactic body radiation by 4 weeks. Study observations and caveats: Top tumor clonotypes rose in blood 2 weeks post-radiation, then contracted.

Indicated time point: baseline pretreatment blood. This sample's treatment: 15 Gy SBRT to primary tumor, nephrectomy 4 weeks later. Blood was sampled at baseline, 2 weeks and 4 weeks after SBRT. Clear cell pathology was present in this patient's renal cell carcinoma. Produced via immunoSEQ multiplex PCR; TCRdb's table is partial and in-frame only. Seen here are about 160,000 clones, roughly 90% observed once, and the top ten hold roughly 4.1%. The TCR originated in a woman aged 70-85 years with renal cell carcinoma. The source was blood, collected from a patient whose treatment included radiotherapy and nephrectomy. This chain links TRBV7-6 with TRBJ1-2; D ambiguous. CDR3 bases: TGTGCCAGCAGCTTATCGGAGAACTATGGCTACACCTTC. Translation gives CASSLSENYGYTF. The whole variable domain, filled in from reference TRBV7-6 and TRBJ1-2, reads GAGVSQSPRYKVTKRGQDVALRCDPISGHVSLYWYRQALGQGPEFLTYFNYEAQQDKSGLPNDRFSAERPEGSISTLTIQRTEQRDSAMYRCASSLSENYGYTFGSGTRLTVV.